This is a list of T cell receptor beta chains from one sample in a study of T cells in Graves' hyperthyroidism and ophthalmopathy. In TCRdb, the multiplex PCR reads were re-called with MiXCR into one record per CDR3 protein. The sample consists of approximately 710,000 distinct CDR3 sequences, 17% of them appearing once. The source material was blood. Receptor source: a man over 45 with Graves' hyperthyroidism. CDR3s include the opening cysteine and the closing phenylalanine or tryptophan. D genes are given only for firm matches. Clone sizes are given selectively: once, few, many, or a class where the clone is expanded.

V gene	clone size	J gene	D gene	CDR3 protein	CDR3 DNA
TRBV6-5	many	TRBJ2-7	-	CASRSPGVSGYEQYF	TGTGCCAGCAGGTCTCCGGGAGTCTCAGGCTACGAGCAGTACTTC
TRBV3-1	few	TRBJ2-3	TRBD2	CASSQDLAGALDTQYF	TGTGCCAGCAGCCAAGATCTCGCGGGAGCACTAGATACGCAGTATTTT
TRBV27	many	TRBJ1-2	-	CASSFASSGTSYGYTF	TGTGCCAGCAGTTTCGCATCATCCGGGACAAGCTATGGCTACACCTTC
TRBV7-3	few	TRBJ2-3	TRBD2	CASSLTRAGRKDTQYF	TGTGCCAGCAGCTTAACGAGAGCGGGACGGAAAGATACGCAGTATTTT
TRBV7-6	-	TRBJ2-3	TRBD2	CASSLASSGRATDTQYF	TGTGCCAGCAGCTTAGCGTCTAGCGGGAGGGCAACAGATACGCAGTATTTT
TRBV19	many	TRBJ1-6	-	CASLPGRGNSPLHF	TGTGCCAGTCTCCCAGGGCGGGGGAATTCACCCCTCCACTTT
TRBV28	many	TRBJ2-5	-	CASSLASLETQYF	TGTGCCAGCAGTTTGGCTAGCTTAGAGACCCAGTACTTC
TRBV2	many	TRBJ1-1	-	CASSETRAGNTEAFF	TGTGCCAGCAGTGAAACGCGGGCGGGGAACACTGAAGCTTTCTTT
TRBV5-1	few	TRBJ2-2	-	CASSRRDTGGGELFF	TGCGCCAGCAGCCGCCGGGACACCGGAGGTGGGGAGCTGTTTTTT
TRBV7-2	few	TRBJ2-4	TRBD2	CASSPNSGVAKNIQYF	TGTGCCAGCAGCCCAAATAGCGGGGTAGCCAAAAACATTCAGTACTTC
TRBV2	many	TRBJ1-4	-	CASSGPGIPTTNEKLFF	TGTGCCAGCAGTGGACCCGGTATCCCCACAACTAATGAAAAACTGTTTTTT
TRBV9	many	TRBJ1-1	-	CASSVGSGHTEAFF	TGTGCCAGCAGCGTGGGGTCGGGACACACTGAAGCTTTCTTT